Listed below are T cell receptor beta chains from one sample, sequenced in a study of response to subunit inactivated influenza vaccine. Via MiXCR, TCRdb re-called the RT-PCR reads, giving one row per CDR3 protein. The profile shows more than 400,000 distinct CDR3 sequences, about 7.2% of them singletons. The material was PBMCs from blood, obtained around 25 months after vaccination. These receptors all stem from a man aged 50 to 75 who received an inactivated influenza vaccine. Both conserved end residues are part of each CDR3. The D gene is left open where the match is weak. Size values are once, few and many counts, or a class for expanded clones, and some rows have none.

d_call: NA; clone_size: few; v_call: TRBV18; j_call: TRBJ2-7; cdr3_aa: CASSPHGGSEQYF; cdr3_nt: TGTGCCAGCTCACCACATGGGGGTTCCGAGCAGTACTTC
d_call: NA; clone_size: NA; v_call: TRBV5-1; j_call: TRBJ1-1; cdr3_aa: CASSFRGYSTEAFF; cdr3_nt: TGCGCCAGCAGCTTCAGGGGTTACAGCACTGAAGCTTTCTTT
d_call: NA; clone_size: many; v_call: TRBV20-1; j_call: TRBJ2-2; cdr3_aa: CSARAPGKTSGELFF; cdr3_nt: TGCAGTGCTAGAGCTCCCGGGAAAACCAGCGGGGAGCTGTTTTTT
d_call: TRBD2; clone_size: many; v_call: TRBV19; j_call: TRBJ2-1; cdr3_aa: CASSIRAGGPSNEQFF; cdr3_nt: TGTGCCAGTAGTATTCGAGCGGGGGGGCCCAGCAATGAGCAGTTCTTC
d_call: TRBD1; clone_size: many; v_call: TRBV5-1; j_call: TRBJ1-1; cdr3_aa: CASMTGEPNTEAFF; cdr3_nt: TGCGCCAGCATGACAGGGGAACCGAACACTGAAGCTTTCTTT
d_call: TRBD2; clone_size: many; v_call: TRBV12-3/TRBV12-4; j_call: TRBJ2-1; cdr3_aa: CASSRSGLDNEQFF; cdr3_nt: TGTGCCAGCAGTCGTTCCGGACTAGACAATGAGCAGTTCTTC
d_call: TRBD1; clone_size: NA; v_call: TRBV12-3/TRBV12-4; j_call: TRBJ2-3; cdr3_aa: CASSSWTGFTDTQYF; cdr3_nt: TGTGCCAGCAGTTCCTGGACAGGGTTTACAGATACGCAGTATTTT
d_call: NA; clone_size: many; v_call: TRBV5-5; j_call: TRBJ1-6; cdr3_aa: CASGSALDSPLHF; cdr3_nt: TGTGCCAGCGGTTCCGCCCTTGATTCACCCCTCCACTTT
d_call: NA; clone_size: NA; v_call: TRBV18; j_call: TRBJ1-5; cdr3_aa: CASSRGQDQPQHF; cdr3_nt: TGTGCCAGCTCACGGGGACAAGATCAGCCCCAGCATTTT
d_call: NA; clone_size: NA; v_call: TRBV4-1; j_call: TRBJ1-1; cdr3_aa: CASSQPREGTEAFF; cdr3_nt: TGCGCCAGCAGCCAGCCGAGGGAAGGCACTGAAGCTTTCTTT
d_call: NA; clone_size: many; v_call: TRBV7-3; j_call: TRBJ2-7; cdr3_aa: CASSLSGTASEQYF; cdr3_nt: TGTGCCAGCAGCCTTAGCGGTACCGCCAGCGAGCAGTACTTC
d_call: TRBD1; clone_size: many; v_call: TRBV28; j_call: TRBJ1-5; cdr3_aa: CASSVAQGAGQPQHF; cdr3_nt: TGTGCCAGCAGCGTTGCTCAGGGGGCCGGTCAGCCCCAGCATTTT
d_call: NA; clone_size: many; v_call: TRBV4-2; j_call: TRBJ1-1; cdr3_aa: CASSQEWTVNTEAFF; cdr3_nt: TGTGCCAGCAGCCAAGAGTGGACGGTGAACACTGAAGCTTTCTTT
d_call: NA; clone_size: few; v_call: TRBV4-3; j_call: TRBJ1-2; cdr3_aa: CASSQDFALNYGYTF; cdr3_nt: TGCGCCAGCAGCCAAGATTTTGCCCTTAACTATGGCTACACCTTC
d_call: NA; clone_size: few; v_call: TRBV5-6; j_call: TRBJ2-3; cdr3_aa: CASSPWILPDTQYF; cdr3_nt: TGTGCCAGCAGCCCCTGGATTTTACCAGATACGCAGTATTTT
d_call: TRBD2; clone_size: many; v_call: TRBV18; j_call: TRBJ2-7; cdr3_aa: CASSSGRVPYEQYF; cdr3_nt: TGTGCCAGTTCTAGCGGGAGGGTTCCCTACGAGCAGTACTTC
d_call: TRBD1; clone_size: NA; v_call: TRBV12-3/TRBV12-4; j_call: TRBJ2-3; cdr3_aa: CASSSWTGGPTDTQYF; cdr3_nt: TGTGCCAGCAGTTCCTGGACAGGGGGCCCCACAGATACGCAGTATTTT
d_call: TRBD2; clone_size: few; v_call: TRBV7-2; j_call: TRBJ2-7; cdr3_aa: CASSLASGGEQYF; cdr3_nt: TGTGCCAGCAGCTTAGCCAGCGGGGGCGAGCAGTACTTC
d_call: NA; clone_size: NA; v_call: TRBV28; j_call: TRBJ2-2; cdr3_aa: CASNVRNTGELFF; cdr3_nt: TGTGCCAGCAATGTACGAAACACCGGGGAGCTGTTTTTT
d_call: TRBD2; clone_size: NA; v_call: TRBV14; j_call: TRBJ2-3; cdr3_aa: CASSQDRTSGLTQYF; cdr3_nt: TGTGCCAGCAGCCAAGATCGGACTAGCGGGCTTACGCAGTATTTT
d_call: TRBD1; clone_size: few; v_call: TRBV5-1; j_call: TRBJ1-1; cdr3_aa: CASSLARGQGAGGTEAFF; cdr3_nt: TGCGCCAGCAGCTTGGCCCGGGGACAGGGTGCAGGAGGCACTGAAGCTTTCTTT
d_call: NA; clone_size: NA; v_call: TRBV12-3/TRBV12-4; j_call: TRBJ2-1; cdr3_aa: CASSSSGTNNEQFF; cdr3_nt: TGTGCCAGCAGTTCTTCCGGGACCAACAATGAGCAGTTCTTC
d_call: TRBD1; clone_size: few; v_call: TRBV19; j_call: TRBJ2-5; cdr3_aa: CASRGQGAGGETQYF; cdr3_nt: TGTGCCAGTAGGGGACAGGGGGCCGGAGGGGAGACCCAGTACTTC
d_call: NA; clone_size: few; v_call: TRBV30; j_call: TRBJ1-4; cdr3_aa: CAWRDIMVNEKLFF; cdr3_nt: TGTGCCTGGAGGGATATCATGGTTAATGAAAAACTGTTTTTT
d_call: NA; clone_size: many; v_call: TRBV7-8; j_call: TRBJ2-7; cdr3_aa: CASSLDQDSYYYEQYF; cdr3_nt: TGTGCCAGCAGCTTAGATCAGGATTCCTACTACTACGAGCAGTACTTC
d_call: TRBD1; clone_size: many; v_call: TRBV3-1; j_call: TRBJ2-3; cdr3_aa: CASSQGDRTTDTQYF; cdr3_nt: TGTGCCAGCAGCCAAGGGGACAGGACCACAGATACGCAGTATTTT
d_call: NA; clone_size: many; v_call: TRBV3-1; j_call: TRBJ1-6; cdr3_aa: CASSSLRQDSPLHF; cdr3_nt: TGTGCCAGCAGCTCCCTTAGACAGGATTCACCCCTCCACTTT
d_call: TRBD2; clone_size: NA; v_call: TRBV24-1; j_call: TRBJ2-1; cdr3_aa: CATSGSMLAADNEQFF; cdr3_nt: TGTGCCACCAGTGGGTCAATGCTAGCGGCCGACAATGAGCAGTTCTTC
d_call: NA; clone_size: many; v_call: TRBV11-2; j_call: TRBJ2-4; cdr3_aa: CASSQTKGPKNIQYF; cdr3_nt: TGTGCCAGCAGCCAGACAAAAGGGCCCAAAAACATTCAGTACTTC
d_call: NA; clone_size: few; v_call: TRBV5-1; j_call: TRBJ2-5; cdr3_aa: CASSRQIQETQYF; cdr3_nt: TGCGCCAGCAGCCGCCAGATCCAAGAGACCCAGTACTTC
d_call: NA; clone_size: few; v_call: TRBV5-1; j_call: TRBJ2-1; cdr3_aa: CASSLKETGKQFF; cdr3_nt: TGCGCCAGCAGCTTGAAGGAGACGGGGAAGCAGTTCTTC
d_call: TRBD1; clone_size: many; v_call: TRBV5-1; j_call: TRBJ2-3; cdr3_aa: CASSSQTGVTTGTQYF; cdr3_nt: TGCGCCAGCAGCTCCCAGACAGGGGTTACTACTGGGACGCAGTATTTT
d_call: NA; clone_size: many; v_call: TRBV20-1; j_call: TRBJ2-7; cdr3_aa: CSASSPRAGEQYF; cdr3_nt: TGCAGTGCTAGCTCACCCCGGGCTGGGGAGCAGTACTTC